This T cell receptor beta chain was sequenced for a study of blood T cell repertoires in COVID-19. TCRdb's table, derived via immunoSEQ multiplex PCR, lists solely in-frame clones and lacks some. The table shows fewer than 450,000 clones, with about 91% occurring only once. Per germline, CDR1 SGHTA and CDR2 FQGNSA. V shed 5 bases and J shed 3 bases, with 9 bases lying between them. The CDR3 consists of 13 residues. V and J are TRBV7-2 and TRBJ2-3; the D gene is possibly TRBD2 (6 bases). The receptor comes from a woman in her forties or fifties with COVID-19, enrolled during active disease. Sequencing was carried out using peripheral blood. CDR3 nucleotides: TGTGCCAGCAGCCCCGGGGGTACAGATACGCAGTATTTT. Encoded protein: CASSPGGTDTQYF.